The clone carrying this TCR beta chain was seen just once. PCR involved 60 Vbeta and 13 Jbeta primers. The method was immunoSEQ multiplex PCR; TCRdb's version includes in-frame clones alone and lacks a portion of them. This sample yields 120,000 to 150,000 clones, of which 70% to 85% are seen a single time; about 3.4% belongs to the top ten. The data belong to a study of cytomegalovirus exposure and HLA in healthy donors. V dropped 4 bases and J dropped 4; count of bases not matched to a gene: 7. The CDR3 has 14 amino acids. Germline-derived CDR1 and CDR2 are GTSNPN and SVGIG (reference sequence). Sequencing was done on a sample of PBMCs. This chain connects TRBV30 to TRBJ1-2; TRBD1 matches 9 bases. The clonotype originates from a male donor in good health and CMV-seronegative. CDR3 in DNA: TGTGCCTGGAAGGGACAGGGACAAGGCTATGGCTACACCTTC. Its translation is CAWKGQGQGYGYTF.